Below, one TCR beta chain is given with its context. This specimen comes from a study of blood T cell repertoires in COVID-19. Here immunoSEQ multiplex PCR was the method, and the copy in TCRdb shows in-frame clones only, minus some. The sample shows 300,000 or so clones, about 89% of them seen only once. The ends were cut back, 5 bases at V and 4 bases at J, with 11 bases in the middle. The CDR3 is made up of 13 amino acids. The germline V gene encodes CDR1 MNHEY and CDR2 SMNVEV (reference sequence). This clonotype was obtained from a woman aged 25 to 39 with COVID-19, enrolled during active disease. Input material: peripheral blood. The chain has TRBV27 and TRBJ1-1; the D gene is possibly TRBD1 (6 bases). DNA for the CDR3: TGTGCCAGCAGTACCAGGGGTAGCACTGAAGCTTTCTTT. Its protein is CASSTRGSTEAFF.